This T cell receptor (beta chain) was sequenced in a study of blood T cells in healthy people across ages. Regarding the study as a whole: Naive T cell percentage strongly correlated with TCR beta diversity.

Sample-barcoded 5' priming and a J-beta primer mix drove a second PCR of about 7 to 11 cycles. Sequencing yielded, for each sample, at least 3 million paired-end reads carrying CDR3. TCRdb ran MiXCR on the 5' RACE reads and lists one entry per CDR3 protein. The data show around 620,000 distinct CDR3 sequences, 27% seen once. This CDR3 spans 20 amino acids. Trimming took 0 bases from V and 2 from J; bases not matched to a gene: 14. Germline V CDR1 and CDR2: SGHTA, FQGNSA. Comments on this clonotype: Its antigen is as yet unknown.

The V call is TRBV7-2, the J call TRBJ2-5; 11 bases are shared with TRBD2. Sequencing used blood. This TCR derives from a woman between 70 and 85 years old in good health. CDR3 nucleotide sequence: TGTGCCAGCAGCTTAGCCCCTCGTTTAGCGGGAGGGCCTTGGCAAGAGACCCAGTACTTC. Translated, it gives CASSLAPRLAGGPWQETQYF.